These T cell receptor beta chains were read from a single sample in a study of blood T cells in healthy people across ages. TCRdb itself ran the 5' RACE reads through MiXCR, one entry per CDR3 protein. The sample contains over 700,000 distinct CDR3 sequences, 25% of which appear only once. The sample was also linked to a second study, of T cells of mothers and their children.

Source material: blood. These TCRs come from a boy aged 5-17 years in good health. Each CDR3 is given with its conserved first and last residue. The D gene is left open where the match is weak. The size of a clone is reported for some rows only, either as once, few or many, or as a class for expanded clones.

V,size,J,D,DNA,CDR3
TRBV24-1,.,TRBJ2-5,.,TGTGCCACCAATTTAGGAGCAGCCGGACGGGAGACCCAGTACTTC,CATNLGAAGRETQYF
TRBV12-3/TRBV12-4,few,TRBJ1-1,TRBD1,TGTGCCAGCGGGGGGACAGGGGCGAGCAACACTGAAGCTTTCTTT,CASGGTGASNTEAFF
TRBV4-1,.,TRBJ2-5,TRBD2,TGCGCCAGCAGCCAATTGACTAGCGGGAGTAGGGAGACCCAGTACTTC,CASSQLTSGSRETQYF
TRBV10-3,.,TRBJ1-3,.,TGTGCCATCAGTGAACGGGGAGACACCATATATTTT,CAISERGDTIYF
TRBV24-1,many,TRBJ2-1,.,TGTGCCACCAGTGATGGCTTAGTGGGGGCTCTCTACAATGAGCAGTTCTTC,CATSDGLVGALYNEQFF
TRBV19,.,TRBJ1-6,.,TGTGCCAGTAGTTCCCGGACAGCTTATAATTCACCCCTCCACTTT,CASSSRTAYNSPLHF
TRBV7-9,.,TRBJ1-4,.,TGTGCCAGCAGTCAGCCATTCGGGGCAACTAATGAAAAACTGTTTTTT,CASSQPFGATNEKLFF
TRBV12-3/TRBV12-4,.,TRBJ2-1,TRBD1,TGTGCCAGCAAGTGGGGACAGGGACTCGATGAGCAGTTCTTC,CASKWGQGLDEQFF
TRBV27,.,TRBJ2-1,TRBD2,TGTGCCAGCATAGCGGGGGCAAACTACAATGAGCAGTTCTTC,CASIAGANYNEQFF
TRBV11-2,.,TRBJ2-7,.,TGTGCCAGCAGCGCAAATGTAGGGTCCTACGAGCAGTACTTC,CASSANVGSYEQYF
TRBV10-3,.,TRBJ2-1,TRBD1,TGTGCCATCAGTGTCGGGACAGGGGGTATGGGCAATGAGCAGTTCTTC,CAISVGTGGMGNEQFF
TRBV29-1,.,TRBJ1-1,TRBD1,TGCAGCGCACGGACAGGGGGCGGCTTCATGAACACTGAAGCTTTCTTT,CSARTGGGFMNTEAFF
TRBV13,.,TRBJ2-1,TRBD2,TGTGCCAGCAGCTCGTCGCCGGGACTAGCGAACCTGGACGAGCAGTTCTTC,CASSSSPGLANLDEQFF
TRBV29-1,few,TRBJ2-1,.,TGCAGCGTTGAAGAGTCAGGGTCAAATGAGCAGTTCTTC,CSVEESGSNEQFF
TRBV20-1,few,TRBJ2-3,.,TGCAGTGCTAGAGAGTCCATCACAGATACGCAGTATTTT,CSARESITDTQYF
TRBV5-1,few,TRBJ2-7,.,TGCGCCAGCAGCTTGCTGGACGGCGAGCAGTACTTC,CASSLLDGEQYF
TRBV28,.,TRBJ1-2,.,TGTGCCAGCAGTCCCATTCCTACCGGGGCCGGACGAGGCTACACCTTC,CASSPIPTGAGRGYTF
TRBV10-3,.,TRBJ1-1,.,TGTGCCATCAGCACCGGGACGGCAAACACTGAAGCTTTCTTT,CAISTGTANTEAFF
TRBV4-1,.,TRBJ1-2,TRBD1,TGCGCCAGCAGCCGAAGTGCCCCGACAGGGGGCGGCTATGGCTACACCTTC,CASSRSAPTGGGYGYTF
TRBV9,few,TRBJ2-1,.,TGTGCCAGCAGCGTAGCTAAGTACTCGTCGGGGGCCTACAATGAGCAGTTCTTC,CASSVAKYSSGAYNEQFF
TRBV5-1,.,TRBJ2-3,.,TGCGCCAGCAGCTCCGGGAGAACAGATACGCAGTATTTT,CASSSGRTDTQYF
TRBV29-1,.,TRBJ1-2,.,TGCAGCGTTGAAGGGGGAGAAAACTATGGCTACACCTTC,CSVEGGENYGYTF
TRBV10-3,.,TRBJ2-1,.,TGTGCCACCCTAGAAGCCGGCAATGAGCAGTTCTTC,CATLEAGNEQFF
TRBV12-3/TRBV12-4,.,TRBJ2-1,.,TGTGCCAGCAGTTCGGACTTCAATGAGCAGTTCTTC,CASSSDFNEQFF
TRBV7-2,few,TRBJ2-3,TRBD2,TGTGCCAGCAGCTTAGCGGGGCGGGAGCCTGATACGCAGTATTTT,CASSLAGREPDTQYF
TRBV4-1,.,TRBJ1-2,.,TGCGCCAGCAGCCAAGCAACAGGTCCCAAGGGCTATGGCTACACCTTC,CASSQATGPKGYGYTF
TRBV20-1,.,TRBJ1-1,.,TGCAGTGCTAGAGATCGTCTAATTTGGGACACTGAAGCTTTCTTT,CSARDRLIWDTEAFF
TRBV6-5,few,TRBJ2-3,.,TGTGCCAGCAGTTCGCTACCAGGGGACCCCCTTGATACGCAGTATTTT,CASSSLPGDPLDTQYF
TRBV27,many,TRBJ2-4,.,TGTGCCAGCAGTGTCGGGAACATTCAGTACTTC,CASSVGNIQYF
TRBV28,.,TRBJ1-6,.,TGTGCCAGCAAGGGGGATCGGGGCTTGGTTTATAATTCACCCCTCCACTTT,CASKGDRGLVYNSPLHF
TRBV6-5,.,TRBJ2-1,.,TGTGCCAGCAGTTCGGGGCTAGAGGTAAATGAGCAGTTCTTC,CASSSGLEVNEQFF
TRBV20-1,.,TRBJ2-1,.,TGCAGTGCCCCGGGAGCCTCCTACAATGAGCAGTTCTTC,CSAPGASYNEQFF
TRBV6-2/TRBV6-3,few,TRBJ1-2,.,TGTGCCAGCAGTCCGGGGCAGAGGAACTATGGCTACACCTTC,CASSPGQRNYGYTF
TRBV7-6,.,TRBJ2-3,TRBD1,TGTGCCAGCACCATACAGGGGACCACAGATACGCAGTATTTT,CASTIQGTTDTQYF
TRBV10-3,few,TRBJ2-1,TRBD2,TGTGCCGCCCGGGGGACTAGCGGCCACAATGAGCAGTTCTTC,CAARGTSGHNEQFF
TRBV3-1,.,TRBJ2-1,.,TGTGCCAGCAGCCAAGGTCTGGGGGATGAGCAGTTCTTC,CASSQGLGDEQFF
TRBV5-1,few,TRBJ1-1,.,TGCGCCAGCAACGGCAGGGCGAAGGGGGACACTGAAGCTTTCTTT,CASNGRAKGDTEAFF
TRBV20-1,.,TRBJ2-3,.,TGCAGTGCTAGTGGCCCGGGGGCGAGCACAGATACGCAGTATTTT,CSASGPGASTDTQYF
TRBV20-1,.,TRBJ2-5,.,TGCAGTGCTAGAGATTTGGGGGTAGAGACCCAGTACTTC,CSARDLGVETQYF
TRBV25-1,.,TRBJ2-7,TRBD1,TGTGCCAGCAGTGATTCAGGGACAGACCCCTACGAGCAGTACTTC,CASSDSGTDPYEQYF
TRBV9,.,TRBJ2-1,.,TGTGCCAGCAGCGTAGCTCTACGGCCCGGCGAGGATGAGCAGTTCTTC,CASSVALRPGEDEQFF